Included here is one T cell receptor beta chain sequence, with context. Authors' methods: Nucleated cell number was recorded as an estimate derived from reference gene primer amplification. The table came from immunoSEQ multiplex PCR; TCRdb's copy has only in-frame clones and leaves some out. D and trimming come from the DNA, and the V and J calls and clone size come from that table. The profile shows fewer than 60,000 clones, 86% of them singletons. This sample is drawn from a study of blood T cell repertoires in COVID-19. Across the whole study: Donors in the United States, Italy and Spain gave samples during acute or convalescent COVID-19. PBMCs, B-cell-depleted T cells, or T cells provided the cDNA or gDNA that made up the material.

CDR3 length: 18 residues. Trimming left V 2 bases short and J 2 bases short, with 21 bases between. The germline gives CDR1 MGHRA, CDR2 YSYEKL. The source of this sequence is a woman of 80 years or more with acute or convalescent COVID-19. The sequenced sample consisted of peripheral blood. The chain has TRBV4-1 and TRBJ1-2; D gene uncertain. The CDR3 loop reads CASSQLEGRTNPNYGYTF. DNA of the CDR3: TGCGCCAGCAGCCAACTTGAAGGACGGACTAACCCGAACTATGGCTACACCTTC.